This T cell receptor beta chain was profiled in a study of OX40 agonist ivuxolimab in advanced cancers. The assay was immunoSEQ multiplex PCR, and TCRdb's table has in-frame clones only and misses some. The repertoire consists of around 60,000 clones, with 82% occurring once and the leading ten covering over 1.1%. With regard to this clone: Its antigen is still unknown.

CDR1 and CDR2 from the germline V gene are GTSNPN and SVGIG (reference sequence). This CDR3 is built from 16 residues. J was trimmed by 5 bases and V by 3 bases; bases with no gene match: 12. Overall study findings and caveats: The CD4+ and CD8+ T cells in the blood had expanded clonally by week 6 at 0.1 to 3.0 mg/kg.

This chain uses TRBV30 with TRBJ2-7; 11 bases align to TRBD1. This sequence originates from an adult with an advanced solid tumor such as melanoma, head and neck, liver or kidney cancer. The sequences come from CD4+ or CD8+ T cells sorted from blood, collected in a trial of the OX40 agonist ivuxolimab. CDR3 loop: CAWRVPGTGGTDEQYF. The DNA for the CDR3 is TGTGCCTGGAGGGTACCCGGGACAGGGGGTACGGACGAGCAGTACTTC.